The clone carrying this T cell receptor beta chain was recorded a few times. Its target is unknown. Unique-molecular-identifier-tagged TCR beta cDNA libraries were used. TCRdb ran MiXCR on the PCR reads and lists one entry per CDR3 protein. This sample has approximately 350,000 distinct CDR3 sequences, with about a third found just once. The sample belongs to a study of post-analysis software for immune sequencing data. General study findings and limits: Among 5 or 6 TRBV segments more frequent in patients than controls were TRBV5-6, TRBV5-1 and TRBV20-1.

Trimming took 3 bases from V and 0 from J, leaving 4 bases between them. Per the germline V gene, CDR1 is SGHVS and CDR2 is FNYEAQ. The CDR3 has 13 amino acids. The material sequenced was blood. The rearrangement links TRBV7-6 to TRBJ2-3; D ambiguous. The receptor was derived from a girl aged 10 to 17 with multiple sclerosis. DNA for the CDR3: TGTGCCAGCAGCTTCGAGAGCACAGATACGCAGTATTTT. Residues: CASSFESTDTQYF.